This T cell receptor (beta chain) was identified during a study of sequential checkpoint blockade in melanoma. Looking at the study overall: Maintenance nivolumab came after either treatment sequence.

The sample's treatment: randomized to nivolumab then ipilimumab (arm A) or the reverse (arm B). No patient had prior DNA-damaging chemotherapy. Sequencing used immunoSEQ multiplex PCR; TCRdb keeps in-frame clones, though not all of them. The data contain around 6,000 clones, 20% to 25% of them seen just once; the ten biggest clones take up 9%. CDR3 length: 17 amino acids. Germline assignment: CDR1 SGHRS and CDR2 YFSETQ. Trimming cost V 0 bases and J 0 bases, with 13 bases left between them. This TCR derives from a human donor with melanoma. Source: tumor tissue (inferred from file names), taken from a patient given nivolumab and ipilimumab in sequence. The chain has TRBV5-1 and TRBJ1-3; D is undetermined. The chain's CDR3 is CASSLAGPASSGNTIYF. The DNA for the CDR3 is TGCGCCAGCAGCTTGGCCGGGCCAGCGAGCTCTGGAAACACCATATATTTT. Full variable domain (outside the CDR3, taken from reference TRBV5-1 and TRBJ1-3): KAGVTQTPRYLIKTRGQQVTLSCSPISGHRSVSWYQQTPGQGLQFLFEYFSETQRNKGNFPGRFSGRQFSNSRSEMNVSTLELGDSALYLCASSLAGPASSGNTIYFGEGSWLTVV.